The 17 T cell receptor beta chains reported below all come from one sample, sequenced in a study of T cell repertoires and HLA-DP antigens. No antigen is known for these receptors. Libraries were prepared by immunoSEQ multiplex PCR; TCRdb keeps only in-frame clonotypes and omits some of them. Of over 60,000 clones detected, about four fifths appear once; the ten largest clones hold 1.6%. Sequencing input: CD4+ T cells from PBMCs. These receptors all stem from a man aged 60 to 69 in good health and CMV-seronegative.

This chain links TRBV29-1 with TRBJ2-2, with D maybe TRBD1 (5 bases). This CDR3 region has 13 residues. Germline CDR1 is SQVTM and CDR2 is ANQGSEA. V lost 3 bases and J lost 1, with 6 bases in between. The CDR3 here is CSVDRGNTGELFF. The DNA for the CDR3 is TGCAGCGTTGATAGGGGGAACACCGGGGAGCTGTTTTTT.

DNA for the CDR3: TGTGCCACCAGCAGAGACCAAGCGGGAGCCGCGGCAGATACGCAGTATTTT. This codes for CATSRDQAGAAADTQYF. The genes are TRBV15 and TRBJ2-3; TRBD2 agrees at 8 bases. Trimming removed 0 bases from V and 4 bases from J; junction bases left unmatched: 9. This CDR3 is built from 17 residues. Germline values: CDR1 LNHNV, CDR2 YYDKDF (reference sequence).

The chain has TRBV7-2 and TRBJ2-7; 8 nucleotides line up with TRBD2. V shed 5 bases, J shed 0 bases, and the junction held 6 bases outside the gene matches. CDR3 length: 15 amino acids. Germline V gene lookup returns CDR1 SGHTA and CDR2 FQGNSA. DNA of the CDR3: TGTGCCAGCAGCCCAGGACTAGCCTTCTCCTACGAGCAGTACTTC. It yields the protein CASSPGLAFSYEQYF. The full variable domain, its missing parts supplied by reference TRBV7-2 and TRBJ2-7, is GAGVSQSPSNKVTEKGKDVELRCDPISGHTALYWYRQSLGQGLEFLIYFQGNSAPDKSGLPSDRFSAERTGGSVSTLTIQRTQQEDSAVYLCASSPGLAFSYEQYFGPGTRLTVT.

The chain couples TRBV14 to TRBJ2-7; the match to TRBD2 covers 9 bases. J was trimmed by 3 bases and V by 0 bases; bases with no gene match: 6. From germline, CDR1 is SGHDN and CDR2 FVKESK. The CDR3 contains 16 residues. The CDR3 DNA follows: TGTGCCAGCAGCCAAGAACCTAGCGGGGTCTACTACGAGCAGTACGTC. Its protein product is CASSQEPSGVYYEQYV.

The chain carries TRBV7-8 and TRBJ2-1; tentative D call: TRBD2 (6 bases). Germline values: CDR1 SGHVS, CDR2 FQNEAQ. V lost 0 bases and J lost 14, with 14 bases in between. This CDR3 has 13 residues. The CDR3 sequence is CASSLAPLAREFF. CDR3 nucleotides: TGTGCCAGCAGCTTAGCCCCCCTAGCGAGAGAGTTCTTC.

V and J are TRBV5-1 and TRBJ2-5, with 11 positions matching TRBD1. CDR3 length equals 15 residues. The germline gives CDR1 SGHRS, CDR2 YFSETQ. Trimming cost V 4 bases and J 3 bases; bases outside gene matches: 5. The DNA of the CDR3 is TGCGCCAGCAGCCCGGGGACAGGGGGGAAAGAGACCCAGTACTTC. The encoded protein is CASSPGTGGKETQYF.

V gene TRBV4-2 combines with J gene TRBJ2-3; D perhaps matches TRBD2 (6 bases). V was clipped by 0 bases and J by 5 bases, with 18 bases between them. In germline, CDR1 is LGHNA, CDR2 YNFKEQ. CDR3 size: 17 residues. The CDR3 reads CASSQEDGTPMKDTQYF. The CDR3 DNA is TGTGCCAGCAGCCAAGAGGATGGGACTCCGATGAAAGATACGCAGTATTTT.

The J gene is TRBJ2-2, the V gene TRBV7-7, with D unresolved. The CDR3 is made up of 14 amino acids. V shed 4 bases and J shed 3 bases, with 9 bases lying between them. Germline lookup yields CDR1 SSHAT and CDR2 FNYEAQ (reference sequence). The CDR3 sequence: CASSSDLDTGELFF. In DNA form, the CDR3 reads TGTGCCAGCAGCTCCGACTTGGACACCGGGGAGCTGTTTTTT.

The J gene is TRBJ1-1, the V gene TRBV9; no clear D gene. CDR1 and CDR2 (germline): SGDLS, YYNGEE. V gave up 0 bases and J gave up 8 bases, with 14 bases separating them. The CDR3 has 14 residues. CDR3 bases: TGTGCCAGCAGCGTAGCTACGGATGGCCAAGAAGCTTTCTTT. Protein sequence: CASSVATDGQEAFF. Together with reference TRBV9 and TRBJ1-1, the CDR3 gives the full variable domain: DSGVTQTPKHLITATGQRVTLRCSPRSGDLSVYWYQQSLDQGLQFLIQYYNGEERAKGNILERFSAQQFPDLHSELNLSSLELGDSALYFCASSVATDGQEAFFGQGTRLTVV.

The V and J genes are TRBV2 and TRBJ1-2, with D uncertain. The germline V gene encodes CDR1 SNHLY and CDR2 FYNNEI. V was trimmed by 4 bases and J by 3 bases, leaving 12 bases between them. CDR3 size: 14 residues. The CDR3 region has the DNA TGTGCCAGCAGTGTAGCGGTAAACGACTATGGCTACACCTTC. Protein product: CASSVAVNDYGYTF.

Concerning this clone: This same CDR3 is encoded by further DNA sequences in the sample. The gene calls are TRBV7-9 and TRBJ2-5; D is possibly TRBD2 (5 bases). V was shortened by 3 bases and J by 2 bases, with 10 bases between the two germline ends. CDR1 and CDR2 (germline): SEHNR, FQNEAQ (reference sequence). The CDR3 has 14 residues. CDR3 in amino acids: CASSFAREQETQYF. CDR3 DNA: TGTGCCAGCAGCTTCGCCCGGGAACAAGAGACCCAGTACTTC.

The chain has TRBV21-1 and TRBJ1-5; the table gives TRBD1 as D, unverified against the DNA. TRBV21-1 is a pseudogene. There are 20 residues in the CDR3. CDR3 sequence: CASSSQVRDRAPYSNQPQHF. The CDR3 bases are TGTGCCAGCAGCTCGCAAGTCAGGGACAGAGCCCCCTATAGCAATCAGCCCCAGCATTTT.

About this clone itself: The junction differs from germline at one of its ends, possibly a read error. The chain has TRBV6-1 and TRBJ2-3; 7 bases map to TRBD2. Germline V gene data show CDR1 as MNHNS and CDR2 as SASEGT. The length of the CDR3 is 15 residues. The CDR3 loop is CASREASGRGDTQYF. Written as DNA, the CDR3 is TGTGCCAGCAGGGAAGCTAGCGGCCGGGGGGATACGCAGTATTTT.

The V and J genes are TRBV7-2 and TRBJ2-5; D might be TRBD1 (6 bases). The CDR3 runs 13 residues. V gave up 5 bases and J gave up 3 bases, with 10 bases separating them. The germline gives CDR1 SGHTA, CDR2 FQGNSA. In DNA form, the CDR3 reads TGTGCCAGCAGCCCCGGGACAAAAGAGACCCAGTACTTC. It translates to CASSPGTKETQYF.

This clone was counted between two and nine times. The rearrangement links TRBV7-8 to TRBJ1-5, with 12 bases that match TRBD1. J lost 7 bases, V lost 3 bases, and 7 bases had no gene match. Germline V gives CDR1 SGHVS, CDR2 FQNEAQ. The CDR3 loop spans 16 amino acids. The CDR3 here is CASSFQGQGAGQPQHF. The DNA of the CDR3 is TGTGCCAGCAGCTTTCAGGGACAGGGGGCAGGGCAGCCCCAGCATTTT.

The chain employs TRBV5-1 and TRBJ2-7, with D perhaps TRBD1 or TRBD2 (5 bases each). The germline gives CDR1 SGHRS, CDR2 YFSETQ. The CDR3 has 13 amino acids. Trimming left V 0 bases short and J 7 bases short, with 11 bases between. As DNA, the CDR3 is TGCGCCAGCAGCTTGGCCGGGACGGAGGAGCAGTACTTC. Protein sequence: CASSLAGTEEQYF.

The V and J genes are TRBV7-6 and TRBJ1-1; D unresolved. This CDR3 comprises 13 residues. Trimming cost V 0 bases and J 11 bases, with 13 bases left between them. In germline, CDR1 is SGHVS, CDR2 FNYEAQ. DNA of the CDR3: TGTGCCAGCAGCTTAGCGATCAACGCTCAGGCTTTCTTT. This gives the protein CASSLAINAQAFF.